This note documents a single T cell receptor beta chain sequence. The CDR3 sequence is 18 residues long. Germline V gene lookup returns CDR1 MNHNS and CDR2 SASEGT. V gave up 0 bases and J gave up 5 bases; unmatched junction bases: 12. Authors' analysis steps: Reference gene primer amplification gave estimated nucleated cell counts. Sequencing used immunoSEQ multiplex PCR; TCRdb keeps in-frame clones, though not all of them. V and J calls and clone size are those listed in that table; D and trimming were worked out from the DNA. Among around 300,000 clones listed, 89% were seen once. The entry originates in a study of blood T cell repertoires in COVID-19. Study-level background: Sample material is recorded as cDNA or gDNA derived from T cells, B-cell-depleted T cells, or PBMCs.

The J gene is TRBJ2-3, the V gene TRBV6-1; TRBD2 matches 9 bases. This sequence originates from a man in his fifties with acute or convalescent COVID-19. What was sequenced was peripheral blood. The CDR3 sequence: CASSEALGAGGPRDTQYF. The CDR3 nucleotides are TGTGCCAGCAGTGAAGCCCTGGGGGCGGGGGGGCCCCGAGATACGCAGTATTTT.